This TCR beta chain came from a study of response to subunit inactivated influenza vaccine. Germline V gives CDR1 SGHRS, CDR2 YFSETQ. The CDR3 has 16 residues. After removal of 1 base from V and 6 bases from J, the junction contained 8 bases not matched to a gene. This clonotype has only a few counts. TCRdb re-called the RT-PCR reads with MiXCR, one entry per CDR3 protein. Of around 530,000 distinct CDR3 sequences listed, around 11% are singletons. This clonotype originated in a man aged 50 to 60 who received an inactivated influenza vaccine. The chain joins TRBV5-1 to TRBJ2-2, with 8 bases that match TRBD2. This material consisted of PBMCs from blood, taken on the day of vaccination. Here the CDR3 DNA reads TGCGCCAGCAGCTTGTCTCCTAGCGGGCGGGCCGGGGAGCTGTTTTTT. Protein product: CASSLSPSGRAGELFF.